These 2 T cell receptor beta chains were sequenced from one sample in a study of Graves' ophthalmopathy and Graves' hyperthyroidism. Amplified material comprised TCR beta CDR3 regions derived from RNA transcripts. The first round was an RT-PCR with HTBI primers, and the second round was a multiplex PCR. Via MiXCR, TCRdb re-called the multiplex PCR reads, giving one row per CDR3 protein. The table records a few hundred thousand distinct CDR3 sequences, less than 40% of them present only once. The sample comprised peripheral blood or thyroid tissue (not recorded which). The receptors here all came from an adult man with Graves' hyperthyroidism.

This clonotype was counted ten times or more. For the CDR3, the DNA is TGCAGTGCTGAACGAGCGGGGGGCGAGTACTACGAGCAGTACTTC. Its translation is CSAERAGGEYYEQYF. This rearrangement joins TRBV20-1 to TRBJ2-7, with TRBD2 matching over 9 bases. Germline V gives CDR1 DFQATT, CDR2 SNEGSKA (reference sequence). The CDR3 consists of 15 residues. Unmatched junction bases numbered 11, after V lost 5 bases and J lost 3 bases.

V gene TRBV6-2 or TRBV6-3 combines with J gene TRBJ1-5; 7 bases map to TRBD1. V gave up 4 bases and J gave up 7 bases; unmatched junction bases: 7. The CDR3 extends over 14 amino acids. Germline CDR1 is MNHEY and CDR2 is SVGEGT. CDR3 region: CASSSMTGSQPQHF. Written as DNA, the CDR3 is TGTGCCAGCAGTTCAATGACAGGGAGCCAGCCCCAGCATTTT.